This TCR beta chain was sequenced during a study of identical twins. Carrying unique molecular identifiers, the cDNA also gained a universal primer site through template switching. TCRdb itself ran the 5' RACE reads through MiXCR, one entry per CDR3 protein. The table records around 160,000 distinct CDR3 sequences, approximately 3.5% of them present only once. Many counts were recorded for this clonotype. Each donor (without exception) was a healthy Caucasian. This CDR3 comprises 14 residues. The germline V gene encodes CDR1 SGHRS and CDR2 YFSETQ. Germline trimming cut 4 bases from V and 4 bases from J; bases unmatched to any gene: 6.

Sequencing input: memory T cells sorted from blood. The clonotype originates from a man aged 18 to 30 in good health. The V and J genes are TRBV5-1 and TRBJ2-3; 7 nucleotides match TRBD1. CDR3 protein: CASSPRTGADTQYF. CDR3 DNA: TGCGCCAGCAGCCCCAGGACAGGAGCAGATACGCAGTATTTT.